This T cell receptor (beta chain) was found in a study of beta chain features in type 1 diabetes. Germline CDR1 reads LNHDA; CDR2 reads SQIVND (reference sequence). This CDR3 has 15 residues. The V gene end was trimmed by 4 bases and the J gene end by 7 bases; junction bases not matched to a gene: 7. Whole-study findings and limits: People with Type 1 diabetes carried modestly yet significantly shorter TCRB CDR3s in all four CD4+ subsets.

As every portion of the isolated RNA was reverse transcribed, the sequencing read expressed TCRB transcripts. Assay: immunoSEQ multiplex PCR; the TCRdb copy retains only in-frame clones and omits some. The table lists around 710,000 clones, roughly an eighth of them singletons, with roughly 0.11% in the top ten. About this clone itself: The antigen remains undetermined.

This sequence joins TRBV19 and TRBJ1-5; 10 bases are a match to TRBD1. Material for sequencing was naive CD4+ T cells from blood. The origin of this receptor is a man aged 25-45 years with type 1 diabetes. CDR3 coding DNA: TGTGCCAGTAGTACGACAGGGGGCGCGGGGCAGCCCCAGCATTTT. Residues: CASSTTGGAGQPQHF. The full variable domain, its missing parts supplied by reference TRBV19 and TRBJ1-5, is DGGITQSPKYLFRKEGQNVTLSCEQNLNHDAMYWYRQDPGQGLRLIYYSQIVNDFQKGDIAEGYSVSREKKESFPLTVTSAQKNPTAFYLCASSTTGGAGQPQHFGDGTRLSIL.